This T cell receptor (beta chain) comes out of a study of shared clonotypes between healthy human individuals. This clone was seen only once. Using immunoSEQ multiplex PCR, the repertoire was profiled, and TCRdb retains in-frame clones only, with some absent. The profile shows 2 million to 2.5 million clones, roughly 92% of them singletons. CDR3 length: 15 amino acids. V lost 0 bases, J lost 4 bases, and 12 bases lay in between. Per germline, CDR1 MNHNY and CDR2 SVGAGI (reference sequence). The material sequenced was naive CD4+ T cells from PBMCs. The subset: CD45RA+ positively selected. The clonotype was recovered from a man between 18 and 29 years old in good health. Some clones in this sample may be carry-over from other donors' samples. The gene calls are TRBV6-6 and TRBJ1-2; TRBD1 might be the D (6 bases). This CDR3 is CASSYSFQGTYGYTF. CDR3 bases: TGTGCCAGCAGTTACTCGTTCCAGGGGACCTATGGCTACACCTTC.